This TCR beta chain stems from a study of T cells in Graves' hyperthyroidism and ophthalmopathy. This clonotype was detected a few times. Each person with ophthalmopathy scored at least 3 on the Clinical Activity Score, reached NOSPECS grade 4 or higher, and had been ill under 3 months. RNA transcripts served as the template for amplifying TCR beta CDR3 regions. HTBI primers were used for first-round RT-PCR of the TCR CDR3. MiXCR was run by TCRdb on the multiplex PCR reads, yielding one entry per CDR3 protein. The sample consists of about 250,000 distinct CDR3 sequences, roughly 22% of them appearing once. Trimming took 3 bases from V and 6 from J, leaving 20 bases between them. Germline CDR1 is KGHSH and CDR2 is LQKENI. The CDR3 extends over 16 amino acids.

This clonotype was obtained from a man younger than 45 with Graves' ophthalmopathy. This rearrangement joins TRBV18 to TRBJ1-1, with a weak D call TRBD1 (5 bases). The sequenced sample was blood. CDR3 amino acids: CASSPLPRASGPEAFF. CDR3 coding DNA: TGTGCCAGCTCACCTCTGCCGCGAGCTTCAGGGCCTGAAGCTTTCTTT.